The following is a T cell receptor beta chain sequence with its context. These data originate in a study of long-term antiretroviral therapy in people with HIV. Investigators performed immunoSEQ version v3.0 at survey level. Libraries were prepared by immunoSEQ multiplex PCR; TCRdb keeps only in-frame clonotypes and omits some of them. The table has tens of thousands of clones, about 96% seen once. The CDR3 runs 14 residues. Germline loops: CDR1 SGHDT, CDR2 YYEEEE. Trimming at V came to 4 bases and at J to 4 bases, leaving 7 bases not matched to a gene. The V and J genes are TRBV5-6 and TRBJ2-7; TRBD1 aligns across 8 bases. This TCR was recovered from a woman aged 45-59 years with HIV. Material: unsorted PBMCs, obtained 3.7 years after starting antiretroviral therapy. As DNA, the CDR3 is TGTGCCAGCAGCGTGGACAGGGTCGGATACGAGCAGTACTTC. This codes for CASSVDRVGYEQYF.